This T cell receptor (beta chain) was recovered during a study of blood T cell repertoires in COVID-19. This clone was detected once. As handled by the study authors: The authors estimated nucleated cell counts from reference gene primer amplification. Sequenced by immunoSEQ multiplex PCR; TCRdb stores in-frame clones only, minus some. The DNA was the basis for D and trimming; V, J and clone size are from that table. This sample has roughly 150,000 clones, with around 83% found just once. V was clipped by 4 bases and J by 10 bases; unmatched bases: 4. This CDR3 region has 13 residues. Germline assignment: CDR1 KGHDR and CDR2 SFDVKD.

V usage is TRBV24-1 and J usage is TRBJ2-1; 9 bases are shared with TRBD1. The TCR comes from a woman in her forties or fifties in a cohort sampled during active or convalescent COVID-19. The sequencing sample was made of peripheral blood. The CDR3 is CATSDHGTGEQFF. The DNA for the CDR3 is TGTGCCACCAGTGACCACGGGACAGGGGAGCAGTTCTTC.